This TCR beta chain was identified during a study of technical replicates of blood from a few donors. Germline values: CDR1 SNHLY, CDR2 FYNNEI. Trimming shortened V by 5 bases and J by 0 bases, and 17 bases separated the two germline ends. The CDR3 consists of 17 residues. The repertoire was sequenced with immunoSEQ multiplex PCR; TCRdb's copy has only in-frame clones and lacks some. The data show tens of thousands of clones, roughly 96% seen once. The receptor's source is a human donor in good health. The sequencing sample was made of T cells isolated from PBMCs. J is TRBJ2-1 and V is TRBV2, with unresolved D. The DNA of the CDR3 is TGTGCCAGCAGTCCCCTCTACTCCCCCATCTCCTACAATGAGCAGTTCTTC. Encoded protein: CASSPLYSPISYNEQFF.